A selection of T cell receptor beta chains follows, all from one sample in a study of cytomegalovirus exposure and HLA in healthy donors. The table came from immunoSEQ multiplex PCR; TCRdb's copy has only in-frame clones and leaves some out. The sample has some 320,000 clones; about 90% are singletons. The sample taken for sequencing was PBMCs. The receptors stem from a woman aged 25-40 years in good health and CMV-seropositive. CDR3s include the opening cysteine and the closing phenylalanine or tryptophan. The D gene is left open where the match is weak. Clone size appears in some rows only: once, few, many, or a class for an expanded clone.

D gene,J gene,V gene,clone size,CDR3 protein,CDR3 DNA
.,TRBJ2-7,TRBV18,.,CASSPRDPPYEQYF,TGTGCCAGCTCACCAAGGGATCCCCCCTACGAGCAGTACTTC
.,TRBJ1-4,TRBV5-6,.,CASSSGVGKLFF,TGTGCCAGCAGCTCGGGAGTAGGAAAACTGTTTTTT
.,TRBJ2-7,TRBV5-1,.,CASSYWDFTYEQYF,TGCGCCAGCAGCTATTGGGACTTTACCTACGAGCAGTACTTC
TRBD2,TRBJ2-3,TRBV27,.,CASIGLAATDTQYF,TGTGCCAGCATCGGACTAGCGGCCACAGATACGCAGTATTTT
.,TRBJ2-4,TRBV27,.,CASSHRGAKNIQYF,TGTGCCAGCAGTCACCGGGGAGCCAAAAACATTCAGTACTTC
.,TRBJ2-1,TRBV29-1,.,CSVERLVDGNEQFF,TGCAGCGTTGAAAGGCTAGTCGACGGGAATGAGCAGTTCTTC
TRBD2,TRBJ2-3,TRBV9,once,CASTSGGDTDTQYF,TGTGCCAGCACGTCGGGGGGGGACACAGATACGCAGTATTTT
.,TRBJ2-3,TRBV27,.,CASSSWGTSADTQYF,TGTGCCAGCAGTTCATGGGGGACAAGTGCAGATACGCAGTATTTT
.,TRBJ2-5,TRBV5-6,once,CASSAGQNQETQYF,TGTGCCAGCAGCGCGGGACAGAATCAAGAGACCCAGTACTTC
.,TRBJ2-1,TRBV11-2,once,CASSFPAGYNEQFF,TGTGCCAGCAGCTTCCCGGCGGGGTACAATGAGCAGTTCTTC
.,TRBJ1-2,TRBV1,.,CTSSHIPKQGSRLYGYTF,TGCACCAGCAGCCATATTCCGAAACAGGGATCACGTCTCTATGGCTACACCTTC
.,TRBJ1-1,TRBV27,.,CASSIDRGTEAFF,TGTGCCAGCAGCATCGACAGAGGCACTGAAGCTTTCTTT
.,TRBJ2-1,TRBV4-2,.,CASSQSGGINEQFF,TGTGCCAGCAGCCAATCTGGGGGGATAAATGAGCAGTTCTTC
.,TRBJ2-3,TRBV5-1,.,CASSLGVLGVDTQYF,TGCGCCAGCAGCTTGGGGGTCCTAGGAGTTGATACGCAGTATTTT
.,TRBJ2-7,TRBV6-1,.,CASSEEWGRAYEQYF,TGTGCCAGCAGTGAAGAGTGGGGCAGGGCCTACGAGCAGTACTTC
TRBD1,TRBJ2-3,TRBV6-5,.,CASRRDSPSTDTQYF,TGTGCCAGCAGACGGGACAGCCCTAGCACAGATACGCAGTATTTT
.,TRBJ2-6,TRBV15,.,CATSPRVGVGANVLTF,TGTGCCACCAGCCCCCGGGTGGGGGTAGGGGCCAACGTCCTGACTTTC
TRBD1,TRBJ2-7,TRBV27,.,CASSPPRTTGKQYF,TGTGCCAGCAGTCCTCCCCGGACGACAGGGAAGCAGTACTTC
.,TRBJ1-2,TRBV18,.,CASSPGSRYGYTF,TGTGCCAGCTCACCAGGATCCCGCTATGGCTACACCTTC
.,TRBJ1-5,TRBV15,few,CATTRYSNQPQHF,TGTGCCACAACACGTTATAGCAATCAGCCCCAGCATTTT
.,TRBJ1-3,TRBV29-1,.,CSVEFSAGNTIYF,TGCAGCGTTGAGTTCTCAGCTGGAAACACCATATATTTT
TRBD1,TRBJ2-7,TRBV14,.,CASSWGQGYEQYF,TGTGCCAGCAGCTGGGGACAGGGCTACGAGCAGTACTTC
TRBD2,TRBJ2-7,TRBV11-1,.,CASSSVTSGRSYEQYF,TGTGCCAGCAGCTCTGTGACTAGCGGGAGATCCTACGAGCAGTACTTC
TRBD1,TRBJ2-7,TRBV19,.,CASRPGQGRYEQYF,TGTGCCAGTCGTCCTGGACAGGGTAGGTACGAGCAGTACTTC
.,TRBJ1-4,TRBV25-1,.,CASTHGRDPNEKLFF,TGTGCCAGCACCCATGGCCGGGACCCTAATGAAAAACTGTTTTTT
.,TRBJ2-3,TRBV4-2,.,CASSPAPGTPDTQYF,TGTGCCAGCAGCCCCGCCCCCGGGACGCCAGATACGCAGTATTTT
.,TRBJ1-6,TRBV28,.,CASSLTGNGPLHF,TGTGCCAGCAGTTTAACAGGAAACGGACCCCTCCACTTT
.,TRBJ1-5,TRBV10-2,.,CASRAGHSNQPQHF,TGCGCCAGCAGAGCCGGTCATAGCAATCAGCCCCAGCATTTT
.,TRBJ1-3,TRBV15,.,CATSGIHRAGNTIYF,TGTGCCACCAGCGGGATCCACAGGGCTGGAAACACCATATATTTT
.,TRBJ2-7,TRBV11-2,.,CASSLANYEQYF,TGTGCCAGCAGCTTAGCAAACTACGAGCAGTACTTC
.,TRBJ1-5,TRBV9,.,CASSVSNGVNQPQHF,TGTGCCAGCAGCGTTTCGAACGGGGTTAATCAGCCCCAGCATTTT
TRBD1,TRBJ2-7,TRBV2,once,CASSEPGTGGGEQYF,TGTGCCAGCAGTGAACCCGGGACAGGGGGCGGCGAGCAGTACTTC
.,TRBJ2-7,TRBV5-1,.,CASSLEGTGEQYF,TGCGCCAGCAGCTTGGAAGGAACTGGGGAGCAGTACTTC
TRBD1,TRBJ2-7,TRBV6-5,.,CASRPGTGYEQYF,TGTGCCAGCAGACCCGGGACAGGCTACGAGCAGTACTTC
TRBD2,TRBJ2-7,TRBV7-9,.,CASSSRERGAYEQYF,TGTGCCAGCAGCTCGAGGGAGCGGGGGGCCTACGAGCAGTACTTC
.,TRBJ1-2,TRBV6-4,few,CASSPGGKDTF,TGTGCCAGCAGCCCAGGAGGGAAAGACACCTTC
.,TRBJ2-3,TRBV30,.,CAWTAGPTDTQYF,TGTGCCTGGACCGCGGGACCCACAGATACGCAGTATTTT
TRBD2,TRBJ2-7,TRBV18,.,CASSRPTSGTYEQYF,TGTGCCAGCTCACGACCGACTAGCGGCACGTACGAGCAGTACTTC
.,TRBJ1-2,TRBV28,once,CASSLSPNRVYGYTF,TGTGCCAGCAGTTTATCCCCGAACAGGGTCTATGGCTACACCTTC
TRBD2,TRBJ2-7,TRBV28,.,CASSSLVREGYEQYF,TGTGCCAGCAGTTCCCTGGTTCGGGAGGGGTACGAGCAGTACTTC
.,TRBJ1-2,TRBV14,.,CASSQEGGYGYTF,TGTGCCAGCAGCCAAGAAGGGGGCTATGGCTACACCTTC
.,TRBJ1-1,TRBV27,.,CANNLSPPRRVNTEAFF,TGTGCCAACAACCTTTCTCCCCCACGTAGGGTAAACACTGAAGCTTTCTTT
TRBD1,TRBJ1-2,TRBV25-1,many,CASSSTGRNGYTF,TGTGCCAGCAGCTCGACAGGGAGAAATGGCTACACCTTC